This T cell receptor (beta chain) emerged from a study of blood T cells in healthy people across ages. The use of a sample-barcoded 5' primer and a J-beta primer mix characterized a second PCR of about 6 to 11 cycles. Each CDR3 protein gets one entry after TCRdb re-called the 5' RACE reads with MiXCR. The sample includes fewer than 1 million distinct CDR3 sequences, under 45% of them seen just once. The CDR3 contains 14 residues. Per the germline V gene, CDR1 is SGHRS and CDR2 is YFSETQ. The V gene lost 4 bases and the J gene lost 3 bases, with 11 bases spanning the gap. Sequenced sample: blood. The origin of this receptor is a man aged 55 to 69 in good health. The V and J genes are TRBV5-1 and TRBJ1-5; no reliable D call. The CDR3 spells CASSPGEANQPQHF. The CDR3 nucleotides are TGCGCCAGCAGCCCCGGAGAGGCCAATCAGCCCCAGCATTTT.